Below, one T cell receptor beta chain is given with its context. This sample is drawn from a study of blood T cell repertoires in COVID-19. Study background: There were acute and convalescent COVID-19 samples, and they came from the United States, Italy and Spain. T cells, B-cell-depleted T cells, or PBMCs provided the cDNA or gDNA that served as material.

Authors' analysis steps: Estimated nucleated cell counts came from reference gene primer amplification. The repertoire was sequenced with immunoSEQ multiplex PCR; TCRdb's copy has only in-frame clones and lacks some. Clone size and the V and J calls come from that table; the DNA yielded D and trimming. The repertoire has 400,000 to 550,000 clones, approximately 90% of them found once; the top ten carry 4.3%. V lost 2 bases and J 7 bases, leaving 16 bases between the germline ends. CDR1 is MGHRA, CDR2 YSYEKL, per germline. The CDR3 is 15 amino acids. Input material: peripheral blood. The origin of this receptor is a woman in her twenties or thirties with acute or convalescent COVID-19. The chain has TRBV4-1 and TRBJ2-3; D uncertain. The CDR3 here is CASSQHSGMLNTQYF. CDR3 bases: TGCGCCAGCAGCCAACACAGTGGAATGTTAAATACGCAGTATTTT.